These T cell receptor beta chains were read from a single sample in a study of cytomegalovirus exposure and HLA in healthy donors. The data were produced by immunoSEQ multiplex PCR, yet TCRdb's version contains in-frame clones alone and is incomplete. This table has approximately 100,000 clones, roughly 85% appearing once. Material for sequencing was PBMCs. These receptors were taken from a man in his forties in good health and CMV-seropositive. CDR3s include the opening cysteine and the closing phenylalanine or tryptophan. The order of the fields is CDR3 protein, CDR3 DNA, V gene, J gene, CDR3 length, clone size, D gene. The D gene is left open where the match is weak. For some rows the clone size is stated as once, few or many, or as a class when expanded; others skip it.

CDR3 protein: CASSTGQEALPQYTQYF
CDR3 DNA: TGTGCCAGTAGTACGGGACAGGAGGCTCTCCCACAGTATACGCAGTATTTT
V gene: TRBV19
J gene: TRBJ2-3
CDR3 length: 17
clone size: .
D gene: TRBD1

CDR3 protein: CASSLRVSTEAFF
CDR3 DNA: TGTGCCAGCAGCTTACGGGTGAGCACTGAAGCTTTCTTT
V gene: TRBV7-3
J gene: TRBJ1-1
CDR3 length: 13
clone size: .
D gene: .

CDR3 protein: CASSTTGGNEQFF
CDR3 DNA: TGTGCCAGCAGCACCACAGGGGGCAATGAGCAGTTCTTC
V gene: TRBV5-5
J gene: TRBJ2-1
CDR3 length: 13
clone size: .
D gene: TRBD1

CDR3 protein: CASRMEGLAGNTIYF
CDR3 DNA: TGTGCCAGCAGGATGGAGGGGCTCGCTGGAAACACCATATATTTT
V gene: TRBV6-5
J gene: TRBJ1-3
CDR3 length: 15
clone size: .
D gene: .

CDR3 protein: CAISERETASYGYTF
CDR3 DNA: TGTGCCATCAGTGAACGGGAAACAGCTTCCTATGGCTACACCTTC
V gene: TRBV10-3
J gene: TRBJ1-2
CDR3 length: 15
clone size: .
D gene: .

CDR3 protein: CASSESAGSADTQYF
CDR3 DNA: TGCGCCAGCAGTGAGTCCGCGGGATCTGCAGATACGCAGTATTTT
V gene: TRBV10-1
J gene: TRBJ2-3
CDR3 length: 15
clone size: .
D gene: .

CDR3 protein: CSVVPGQGPNQPQHF
CDR3 DNA: TGCAGCGTTGTCCCTGGACAGGGCCCCAATCAGCCCCAGCATTTT
V gene: TRBV29-1
J gene: TRBJ1-5
CDR3 length: 15
clone size: .
D gene: TRBD1

CDR3 protein: CASSNSDGGQETQYF
CDR3 DNA: TGTGCCAGCAGTAATTCGGACGGGGGCCAAGAGACCCAGTACTTC
V gene: TRBV7-9
J gene: TRBJ2-5
CDR3 length: 15
clone size: .
D gene: .

CDR3 protein: CASSRGFEQYF
CDR3 DNA: TGTGCCAGCAGCCGCGGTTTCGAGCAGTACTTC
V gene: TRBV7-9
J gene: TRBJ2-7
CDR3 length: 11
clone size: many
D gene: .

CDR3 protein: CASSGHAGLASNEQFF
CDR3 DNA: TGTGCCAGCAGCGGACACGCGGGGCTAGCATCCAATGAGCAGTTCTTC
V gene: TRBV9
J gene: TRBJ2-1
CDR3 length: 16
clone size: few
D gene: .

CDR3 protein: CASSFNVNFNYGYTF
CDR3 DNA: TGTGCCAGCAGTTTTAATGTGAACTTTAACTATGGCTACACCTTC
V gene: TRBV28
J gene: TRBJ1-2
CDR3 length: 15
clone size: .
D gene: .

CDR3 protein: CASSFFSDTQYF
CDR3 DNA: TGTGCCAGCAGCTTTTTTTCGGATACGCAGTATTTT
V gene: TRBV7-9
J gene: TRBJ2-3
CDR3 length: 12
clone size: .
D gene: .

CDR3 protein: CASIASAGGTQYF
CDR3 DNA: TGCGCCAGCATTGCCTCGGCGGGGGGAACGCAGTATTTT
V gene: TRBV10-2
J gene: TRBJ2-3
CDR3 length: 13
clone size: .
D gene: TRBD2

CDR3 protein: CASSIGDSSSPLHF
CDR3 DNA: TGTGCCAGTAGTATAGGGGACAGTAGTTCACCCCTCCACTTT
V gene: TRBV19
J gene: TRBJ1-6
CDR3 length: 14
clone size: .
D gene: TRBD1